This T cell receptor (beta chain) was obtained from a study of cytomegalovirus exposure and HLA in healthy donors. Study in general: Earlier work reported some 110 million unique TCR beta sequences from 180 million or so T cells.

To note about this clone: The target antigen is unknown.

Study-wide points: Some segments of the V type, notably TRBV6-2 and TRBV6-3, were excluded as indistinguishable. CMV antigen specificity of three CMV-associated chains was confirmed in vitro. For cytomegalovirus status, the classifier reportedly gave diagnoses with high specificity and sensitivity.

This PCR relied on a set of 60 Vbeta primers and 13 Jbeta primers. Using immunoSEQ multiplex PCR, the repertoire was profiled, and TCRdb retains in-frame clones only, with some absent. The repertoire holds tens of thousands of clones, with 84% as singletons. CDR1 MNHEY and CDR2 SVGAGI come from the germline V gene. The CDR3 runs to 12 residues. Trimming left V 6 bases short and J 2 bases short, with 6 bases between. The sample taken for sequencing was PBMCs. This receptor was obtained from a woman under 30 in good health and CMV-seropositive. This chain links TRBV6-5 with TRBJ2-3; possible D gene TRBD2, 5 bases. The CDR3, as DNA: TGTGCCAGCAGGGGAGACACAGATACGCAGTATTTT. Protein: CASRGDTDTQYF.